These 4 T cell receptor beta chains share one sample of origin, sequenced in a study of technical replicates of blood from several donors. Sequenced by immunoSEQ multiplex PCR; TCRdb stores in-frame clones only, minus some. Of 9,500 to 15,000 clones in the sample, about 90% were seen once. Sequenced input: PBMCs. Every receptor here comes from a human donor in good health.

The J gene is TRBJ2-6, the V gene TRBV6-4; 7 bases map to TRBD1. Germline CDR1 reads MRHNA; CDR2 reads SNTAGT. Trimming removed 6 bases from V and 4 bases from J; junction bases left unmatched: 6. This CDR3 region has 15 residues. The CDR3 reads CASSETGSGANVLTF. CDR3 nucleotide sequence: TGTGCCAGCAGCGAGACAGGGTCGGGGGCCAACGTCCTGACTTTC.

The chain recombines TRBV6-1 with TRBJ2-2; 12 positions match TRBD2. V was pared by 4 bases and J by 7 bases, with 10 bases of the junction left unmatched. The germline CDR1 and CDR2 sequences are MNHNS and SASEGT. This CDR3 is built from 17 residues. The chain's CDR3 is CASSAVLAGGRGGELFF. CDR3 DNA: TGTGCCAGCAGTGCCGTTCTAGCGGGAGGGCGCGGCGGGGAGCTGTTTTTT.

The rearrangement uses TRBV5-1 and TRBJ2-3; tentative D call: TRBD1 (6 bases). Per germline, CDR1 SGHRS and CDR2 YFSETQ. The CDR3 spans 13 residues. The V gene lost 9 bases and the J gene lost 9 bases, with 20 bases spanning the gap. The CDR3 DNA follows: TGCGCCACCATCAAGGACGGCCAGGGGACGCAGTATTTT. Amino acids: CATIKDGQGTQYF.

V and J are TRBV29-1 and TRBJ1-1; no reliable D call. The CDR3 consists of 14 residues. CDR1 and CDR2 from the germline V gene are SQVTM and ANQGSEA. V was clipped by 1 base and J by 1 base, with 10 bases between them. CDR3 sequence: CSVEAVAGNTEAFF. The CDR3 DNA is TGCAGCGTTGAAGCAGTTGCGGGGAACACTGAAGCTTTCTTT.